The following is a T cell receptor (beta chain) sequence with its context. Its antigen is unidentified. The input for sorted-subset replicate PCRs was 150 to 200 ng DNA, tens of thousands of T cell genomes. The method was immunoSEQ multiplex PCR; TCRdb's version includes in-frame clones alone and lacks a portion of them. The data show around 600,000 clones, with about 98% seen just once and 0.3% to 0.35% held by the top ten. This record belongs to a study of shared clonotypes between healthy human individuals. J lost 4 bases, V lost 5 bases, and 5 bases had no gene match. Germline CDR1 and CDR2: MDHEN and SYDVKM. There are 14 residues in the CDR3. The naive CD8 subset, CD45RO-negative cells positively selected for CCR7, excluded terminally differentiated effector memory CD45RA+ cells. General study findings and limits: At large depth, rarefaction still showed sorted-subset sequencing to be incomplete.

The source of this sequence is a man aged 25-40 years in good health. The chain employs TRBV28 and TRBJ1-1, with 9 bases matching TRBD1. What was sequenced was naive CD8+ T cells sorted from blood. Written as DNA, the CDR3 is TGTGCCAGCAGTACCGGGACAGGGATCACTGAAGCTTTCTTT. Protein: CASSTGTGITEAFF.